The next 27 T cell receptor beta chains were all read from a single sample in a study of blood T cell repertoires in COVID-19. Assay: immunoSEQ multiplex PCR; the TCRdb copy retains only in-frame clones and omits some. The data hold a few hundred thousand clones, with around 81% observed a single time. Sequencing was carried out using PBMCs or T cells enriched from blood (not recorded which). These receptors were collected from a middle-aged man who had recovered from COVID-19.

The CDR3 nucleotides are TGTGCCAGCTCAAGAGGGAGGTCTCAGCCCCAGCATTTT. Its protein is CASSRGRSQPQHF. The V and J genes are TRBV7-2 and TRBJ1-5; D gene ambiguous. Trimming took 8 bases from V and 6 from J, leaving 14 bases between them. CDR3 length equals 13 residues. Germline V gene sequence: CDR1 SGHTA, CDR2 FQGNSA.

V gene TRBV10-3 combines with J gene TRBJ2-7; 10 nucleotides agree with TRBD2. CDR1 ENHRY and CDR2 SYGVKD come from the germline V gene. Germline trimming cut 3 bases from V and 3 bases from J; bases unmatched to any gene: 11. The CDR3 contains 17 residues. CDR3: CAISDSSGTSASYEQYF. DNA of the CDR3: TGTGCCATCAGTGACTCCTCCGGGACTAGCGCCAGCTACGAGCAGTACTTC.

The CDR3 spells CAWRSDRLYGYTF. As DNA, the CDR3 is TGTGCCTGGAGATCGGACAGGCTCTATGGCTACACCTTC. The rearrangement uses TRBV30 and TRBJ1-2, with 7 bases identical to TRBD1. The ends lost 3 bases at V and 4 bases at J; junction bases unmatched: 5. The CDR3 runs 13 residues. CDR1 is GTSNPN, CDR2 SVGIG, per germline (reference sequence).

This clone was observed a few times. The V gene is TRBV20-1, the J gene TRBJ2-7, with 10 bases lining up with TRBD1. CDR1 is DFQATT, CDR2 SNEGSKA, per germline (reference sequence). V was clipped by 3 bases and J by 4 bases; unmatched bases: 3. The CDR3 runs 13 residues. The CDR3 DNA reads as TGCAGTGCTAGTCGGGGACAGGGGTACGAGCAGTACTTC. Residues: CSASRGQGYEQYF.

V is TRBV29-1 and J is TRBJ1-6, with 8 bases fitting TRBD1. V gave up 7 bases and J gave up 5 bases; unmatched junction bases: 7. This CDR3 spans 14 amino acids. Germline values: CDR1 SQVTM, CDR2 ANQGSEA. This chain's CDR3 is CSARQGIDNSPLHF. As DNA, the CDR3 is TGCAGCGCCCGACAGGGGATCGATAATTCACCCCTCCACTTT.

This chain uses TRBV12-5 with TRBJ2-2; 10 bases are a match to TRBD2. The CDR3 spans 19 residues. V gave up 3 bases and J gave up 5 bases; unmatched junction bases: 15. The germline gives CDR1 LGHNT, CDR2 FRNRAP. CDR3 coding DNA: TGTGCTAGTGGTTTATACACGGGGACTAGCGCCAGAACTACCGGGGAGCTGTTTTTT. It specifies CASGLYTGTSARTTGELFF.

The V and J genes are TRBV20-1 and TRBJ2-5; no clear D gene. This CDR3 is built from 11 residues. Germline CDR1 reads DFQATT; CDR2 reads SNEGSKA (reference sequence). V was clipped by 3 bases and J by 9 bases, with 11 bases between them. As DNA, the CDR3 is TGCAGTGCTAGGCAGTTGGTGGCCCAGTACTTC. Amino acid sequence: CSARQLVAQYF.

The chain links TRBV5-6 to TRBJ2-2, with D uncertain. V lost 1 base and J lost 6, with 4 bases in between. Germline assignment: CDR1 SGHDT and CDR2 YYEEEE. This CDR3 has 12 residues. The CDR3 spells CASSLTSGELFF. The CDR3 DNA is TGTGCCAGCAGCTTGACTTCCGGGGAGCTGTTTTTT. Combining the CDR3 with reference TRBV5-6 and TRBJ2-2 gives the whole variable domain DAGVTQSPTHLIKTRGQQVTLRCSPKSGHDTVSWYQQALGQGPQFIFQYYEEEERQRGNFPDRFSGHQFPNYSSELNVNALLLGDSALYLCASSLTSGELFFGEGSRLTVL.

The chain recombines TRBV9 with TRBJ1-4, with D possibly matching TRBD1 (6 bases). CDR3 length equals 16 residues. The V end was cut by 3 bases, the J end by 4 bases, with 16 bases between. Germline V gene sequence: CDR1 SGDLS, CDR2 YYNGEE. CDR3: CASSARDGGLNEKLFF. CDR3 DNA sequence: TGTGCCAGCAGCGCCCGGGATGGGGGCCTTAATGAAAAACTGTTTTTT.

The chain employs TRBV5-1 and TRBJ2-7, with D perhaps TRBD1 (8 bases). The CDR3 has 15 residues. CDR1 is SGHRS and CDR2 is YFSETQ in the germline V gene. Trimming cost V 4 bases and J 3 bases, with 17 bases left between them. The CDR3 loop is CASSVGGTGFYEQYF. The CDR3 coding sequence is TGCGCCAGCAGCGTCGGGGGGACAGGATTCTACGAGCAGTACTTC.

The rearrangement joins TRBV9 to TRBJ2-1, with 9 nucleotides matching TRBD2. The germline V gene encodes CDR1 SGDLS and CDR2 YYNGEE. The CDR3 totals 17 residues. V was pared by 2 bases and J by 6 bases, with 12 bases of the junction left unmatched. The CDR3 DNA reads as TGTGCCAGCAGCGTGGGCCTACTAGCGGGCAGAAGCAATGAGCAGTTCTTC. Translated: CASSVGLLAGRSNEQFF.

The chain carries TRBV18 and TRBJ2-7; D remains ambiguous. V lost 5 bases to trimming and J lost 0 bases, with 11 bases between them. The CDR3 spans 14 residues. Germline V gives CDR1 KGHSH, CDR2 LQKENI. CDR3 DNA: TGTGCCAGCTCAGTTTCAAGGAGCTCCTACGAGCAGTACTTC. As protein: CASSVSRSSYEQYF.

This CDR3 is CASNRQGVMNTEAFF. CDR3 DNA sequence: TGTGCCAGCAATCGACAGGGGGTCATGAACACTGAAGCTTTCTTT. This rearrangement joins TRBV6-5 to TRBJ1-1; 9 bases line up with TRBD1. The CDR3 runs 15 residues. The germline gives CDR1 MNHEY, CDR2 SVGAGI. Trimming took 7 bases from V and 0 from J; bases not matched to a gene: 6.

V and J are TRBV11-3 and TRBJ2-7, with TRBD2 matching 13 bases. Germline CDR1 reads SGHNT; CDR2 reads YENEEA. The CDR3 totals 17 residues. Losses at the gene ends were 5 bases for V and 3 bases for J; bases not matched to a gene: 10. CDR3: CASSGPGTSGMVYEQYF. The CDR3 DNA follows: TGTGCCAGCAGCGGACCCGGGACTAGCGGGATGGTCTACGAGCAGTACTTC.

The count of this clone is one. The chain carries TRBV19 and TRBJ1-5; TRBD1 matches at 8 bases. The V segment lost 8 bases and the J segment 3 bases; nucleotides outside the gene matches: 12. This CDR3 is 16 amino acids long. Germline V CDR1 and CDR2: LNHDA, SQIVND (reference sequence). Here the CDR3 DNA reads TGTGCCAGTCGTGCCGCCGGGACAGGTTTCAATCAGCCCCAGCATTTT. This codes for CASRAAGTGFNQPQHF.

For the CDR3, the DNA is TGTGCCAGCAGCCTAACAGGGGGGTCCTACGAGCAGTACTTC. Encoded protein: CASSLTGGSYEQYF. The chain carries TRBV6-5 and TRBJ2-7; TRBD1 agrees at 8 bases. Germline trimming cut 6 bases from V and 1 base from J; bases unmatched to any gene: 5. The germline CDR1 and CDR2 sequences are MNHEY and SVGAGI. This CDR3 is 14 amino acids long.

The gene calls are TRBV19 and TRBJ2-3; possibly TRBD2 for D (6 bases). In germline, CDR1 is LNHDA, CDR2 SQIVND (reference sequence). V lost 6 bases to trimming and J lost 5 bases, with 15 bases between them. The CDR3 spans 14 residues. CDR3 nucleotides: TGTGCCAGTAGCTCCCACCGGGGGTTAGATACGCAGTATTTT. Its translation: CASSSHRGLDTQYF.

CDR3 amino acids: CASSQDQGTANTGELFF. CDR3 coding DNA: TGCGCCAGCAGCCAAGACCAGGGGACAGCGAACACCGGGGAGCTGTTTTTT. V gene TRBV4-1 combines with J gene TRBJ2-2; 7 bases are shared with TRBD1. J gave up 0 bases and V 0 bases, and 4 bases lay outside the gene matches. This CDR3 region has 17 residues. Germline V gives CDR1 MGHRA, CDR2 YSYEKL.

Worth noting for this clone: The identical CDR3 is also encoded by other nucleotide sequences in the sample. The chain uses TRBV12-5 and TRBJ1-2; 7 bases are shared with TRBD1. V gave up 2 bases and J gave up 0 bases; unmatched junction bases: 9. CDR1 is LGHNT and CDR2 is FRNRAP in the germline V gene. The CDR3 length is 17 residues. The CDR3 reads CASGLPGQLLANYGYTF. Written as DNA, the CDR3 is TGTGCTAGTGGTTTGCCGGGACAGCTTTTAGCTAACTATGGCTACACCTTC.

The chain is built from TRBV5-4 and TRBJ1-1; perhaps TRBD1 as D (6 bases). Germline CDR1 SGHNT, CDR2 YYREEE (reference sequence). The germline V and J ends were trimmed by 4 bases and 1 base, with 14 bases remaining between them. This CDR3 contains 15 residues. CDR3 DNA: TGTGCCAGCAGCGGGAAACAGGGATGGAACACTGAAGCTTTCTTT. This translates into CASSGKQGWNTEAFF.

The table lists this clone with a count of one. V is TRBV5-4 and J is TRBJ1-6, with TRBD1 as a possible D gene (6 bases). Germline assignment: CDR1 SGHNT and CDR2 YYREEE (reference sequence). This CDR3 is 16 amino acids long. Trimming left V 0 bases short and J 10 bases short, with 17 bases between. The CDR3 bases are TGTGCCAGCAGCTTGGAACAGGGTAGAGGTGGGTCACCCCTCCACTTT. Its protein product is CASSLEQGRGGSPLHF.

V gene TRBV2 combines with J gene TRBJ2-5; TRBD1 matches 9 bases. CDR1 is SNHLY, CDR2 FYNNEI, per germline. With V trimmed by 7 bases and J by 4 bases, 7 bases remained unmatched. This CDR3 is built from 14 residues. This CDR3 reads CASIRQGGPETQYF. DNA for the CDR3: TGTGCCAGCATCCGACAGGGGGGCCCAGAGACCCAGTACTTC.

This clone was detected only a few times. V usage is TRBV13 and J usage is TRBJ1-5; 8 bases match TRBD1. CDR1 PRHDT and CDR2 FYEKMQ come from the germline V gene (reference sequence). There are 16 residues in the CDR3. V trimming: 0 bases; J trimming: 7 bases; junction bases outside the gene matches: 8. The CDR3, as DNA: TGTGCCAGCAGCTTAGGCGAGTCAGGGGGCCGGCAGCCCCAGCATTTT. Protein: CASSLGESGGRQPQHF.

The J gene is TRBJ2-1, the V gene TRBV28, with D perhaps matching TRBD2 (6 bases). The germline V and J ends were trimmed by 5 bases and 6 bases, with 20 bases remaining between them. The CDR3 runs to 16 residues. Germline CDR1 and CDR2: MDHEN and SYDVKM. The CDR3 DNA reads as TGTGCCAGCAGTCCAGTCGGGCAGGGAGGAGGCAATGAGCAGTTCTTC. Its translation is CASSPVGQGGGNEQFF.

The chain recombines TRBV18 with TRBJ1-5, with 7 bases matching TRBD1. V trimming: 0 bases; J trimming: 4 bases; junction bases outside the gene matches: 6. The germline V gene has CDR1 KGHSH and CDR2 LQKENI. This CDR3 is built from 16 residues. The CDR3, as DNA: TGTGCCAGCTCACCACCGGTGGCAGGGGGAAATCAGCCCCAGCATTTT. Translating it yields CASSPPVAGGNQPQHF.

The CDR3 reads CASSPPNPTGGYGYTF. The CDR3 region has the DNA TGTGCCAGCAGCCCCCCAAATCCCACAGGGGGCTATGGCTACACCTTC. The chain couples TRBV7-9 to TRBJ1-2, with TRBD1 identical over 8 bases. The CDR3 runs to 16 residues. Trimming cost V 5 bases and J 4 bases; bases outside gene matches: 12. Germline CDR1 reads SEHNR; CDR2 reads FQNEAQ (reference sequence).

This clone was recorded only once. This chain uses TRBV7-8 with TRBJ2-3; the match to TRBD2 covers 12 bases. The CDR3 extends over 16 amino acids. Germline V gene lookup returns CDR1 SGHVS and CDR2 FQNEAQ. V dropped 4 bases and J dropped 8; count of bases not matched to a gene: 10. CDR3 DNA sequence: TGTGCCAGCAGCTCAGGACTAGCGGGAACGAGGAGTACGCAGTATTTT. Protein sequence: CASSSGLAGTRSTQYF.